This T cell receptor beta chain was observed in a study of blood T cells in healthy people across ages. Whole-study results and caveats: Naive and antigen-experienced cells were not separated, limiting conclusive comparison. More naive CD4+ cells and higher diversity marked long-lived donors relative to aged donors.

It was with a sample-barcoded 5' primer and a J-beta primer mix that a second PCR of about 7 to 12 cycles was run. All cDNA molecules were each tagged by a template-switch adaptor with 12 random nucleotides. TCRdb reprocessed the 5' RACE reads via MiXCR and lists one record per CDR3 protein. The table has 1.5 million or so distinct CDR3 sequences, approximately 40% seen once; the top ten hold roughly 7.9%. A remark on this clonotype: What it binds is not known.

Germline V CDR1 and CDR2: SGHVS, FQNEAQ. V shed 0 bases and J 3 bases; nucleotides not matched to a gene: 7. CDR3 length: 17 residues. The sequenced sample was blood. V is TRBV7-8 and J is TRBJ2-7; TRBD2 aligns across 11 bases. The receptor was derived from a woman under 30 in good health. CDR3 DNA sequence: TGTGCCAGCAGCTTAGCGGTCGGCACTAGCGGGAGCTACGAGCAGTACTTC. Its protein product is CASSLAVGTSGSYEQYF.